The source of this T cell receptor beta chain is a study of OX40 agonist ivuxolimab in advanced cancers. Regarding the research as a whole: Ivuxolimab was a fully human IgG2 agonistic monoclonal antibody targeting the costimulatory receptor OX40 (CD134). Intravenous ivuxolimab was administered to patients every 2 weeks at six dose levels: 0.01, 0.1, 0.3, 1.5, 3 and 10 mg/kg. Of the roughly 52 dose-escalation patients, hepatocellular carcinoma was present in approximately 20, melanoma in approximately 15, renal cell carcinoma in 9 and head and neck cancer in 9. The dose-escalation cohort was almost 85% male with a mean age of approximately 59 years, ranging from roughly 23 to 79. Prior anti-PD-1, anti-PD-L1 or anti-CTLA-4 therapy was permitted, and about two fifths of dose-escalation patients had received checkpoint inhibitors. Partial responses occurred in three dose-escalation patients, of whom one had hepatocellular carcinoma and two had cutaneous melanoma. Peripheral TCRbeta sequencing was intended to test whether TCR sequence diversity was altered and clonal T-cell expansion was caused by ivuxolimab. The paper describes the monotherapy dose-escalation part (N of about 50 patients) of the phase I trial of ivuxolimab. The research as a whole found: After ivuxolimab, expanded clones were on average more numerous among CD8+ T cells than among CD4+ T cells. Low levels of normalized T-cell clonal expansion were also seen in some nonresponding patients. Which antigens the clonally expanded peripheral T cells were specific for was not determined. Partial responders in the 0.1-3.0 mg/kg groups had among the lowest normalized peripheral clonal expansion, especially among CD8+ T cells. At doses of 0.1 to 3.0 mg/kg, clonal expansion of both CD4+ and CD8+ T cells in blood was seen between baseline and week 6.

The germline V gene encodes CDR1 SGHRS and CDR2 YFSETQ. The CDR3 numbers 16 residues from cysteine through phenylalanine. The read is trimmed to its CDR3 DNA, 48 bases read in frame from base 1. V drops 7 bases and J drops 0 bases, leaving 17 bases in between. Patients with autoimmune disease history or receiving systemic immunosuppression were excluded from the trial. Peripheral blood for TCR sequencing was collected from all dose cohorts at baseline, on cycle 4 day 1, and on cycle 7 day 1. Samples were obtained from an open-label, multicenter, first-in-human phase I dose-escalation trial of ivuxolimab. The trial enrolled adults with locally advanced or metastatic head and neck squamous cell, hepatocellular, melanoma or renal cell carcinoma. Before TCR sequencing, CD4+ and CD8+ T cells were separately sorted from peripheral blood. Points on this clone: Its antigen is still unknown. The input lacks base qualities; no much larger clone sits a single base away.

Genomic DNA was isolated from the sorted cells so that the TCRbeta CDR3 region could be sequenced. TCRbeta CDR3 regions were sequenced using the immunoSEQ Assay. This is the immuneACCESS table as TCRdb keeps it, with only in-frame sequences that have V and J called. A part of the clones is gone; compared with another copy, unresolved V genes explain less than half, and the rest is unexplained. Present in this sample are approximately 69,000 clones, approximately 91% of which were seen just once. The ten biggest clones cover 0.25% to 0.3% of the sample. Sequences were derived from CD4+ or CD8+ T cells sorted from blood, sampled in a trial of the OX40 agonist ivuxolimab. This clonotype originated in an adult with an advanced solid tumor such as melanoma, head and neck, liver or kidney cancer. Rearrangement joined TRBV5-1 to TRBJ2-1; no D segment can be confidently identified. CDR3 sequence: CASADIALSSYNEQFF. The sequence in DNA is TGCGCCAGCGCCGACATAGCACTCAGCTCCTACAATGAGCAGTTCTTC. The CDR3, completed at both ends by the reference TRBV5-1 and TRBJ2-1 genes, gives the full variable domain KAGVTQTPRYLIKTRGQQVTLSCSPISGHRSVSWYQQTPGQGLQFLFEYFSETQRNKGNFPGRFSGRQFSNSRSEMNVSTLELGDSALYLCASADIALSSYNEQFFGPGTRLTVL.